This T cell receptor beta chain is drawn from a study of glioma-infiltrating T cells after dendritic cell vaccination. Produced via immunoSEQ multiplex PCR; TCRdb's table is partial and in-frame only. This sample yields 93,000 or so clones, of which 75% to 85% are seen a single time; approximately 5.9% belongs to the top ten. Selection required adequate fresh-frozen tumor tissue plus more than two years' survival data. PBMC were collected before vaccination, two weeks after the third vaccination, and at progression. The length of the CDR3 is 15 residues. Germline values: CDR1 SSHAT, CDR2 FNYEAQ (reference sequence). This clone has just one count. Relative to the germline gene, one junction end is altered; a read error may explain this.

The source of this sequence is a human donor with glioblastoma. The sample here was blood, taken before dendritic cell vaccination. This chain uses TRBV7-7 with TRBJ2-3; 9 nucleotides align to TRBD2. CDR3: CASSQGLAPSDTQYF. The CDR3 coding sequence is TGTGCTAGCAGCCAGGGACTAGCCCCGTCAGATACGCAGTATTTT.